The entry that follows covers one TCR beta chain sequence. The antigen is not known. V was trimmed by 6 bases and J by 4 bases, leaving 21 bases between them. The CDR3 is 15 residues long. From germline, CDR1 is DFQATT and CDR2 SNEGSKA (reference sequence). Synthesis of TCR cDNA relied on 5'RACE template switching, which attached a universal primer site and UMIs. One entry per CDR3 protein, called by TCRdb with MiXCR from the 5' RACE reads. The top ten clones hold about 3.7% of a sample with about 300,000 distinct CDR3 sequences, around 9.3% of them seen once. The source of the sample is a study of T cells after yellow fever vaccination. Overall study findings and caveats: The study re-detected most primary-vaccination clones after the booster (96% CD4, approximately 88% CD8).

The gene calls are TRBV20-1 and TRBJ1-2; possibly TRBD1 for D (6 bases). This TCR came from a young man who received the YFV17D yellow fever vaccine. This specimen consisted of CD4+ T cells sorted from PBMCs, obtained 5 days after the yellow fever booster vaccination. CDR3 nucleotides: TGCAGTGCCTTTGACCCGGGACAACGAATCTATGGCTACACCTTC. It codes for CSAFDPGQRIYGYTF.